A single sample is the source of the 15 T cell receptor beta chains below, sequenced in a study of tumour-infiltrating T cells in Burkitt lymphoma. TCRdb keeps only in-frame clones here, not all; method: immunoSEQ multiplex PCR. The sample records approximately 15,000 clones, around four fifths being singletons. The material sequenced was tumor tissue. These TCRs come from a human donor with diffuse large B-cell lymphoma.

The V and J genes are TRBV19 and TRBJ2-1; TRBD2 matches 9 bases. The trim removed 5 bases at V and 6 bases at J, leaving 14 bases unmatched. There are 17 residues in the CDR3. The germline V gene encodes CDR1 LNHDA and CDR2 SQIVND (reference sequence). CDR3 nucleotides: TGTGCCAGTAGTGTACCGGGACTAGCTCCGGTCTCCAATGAGCAGTTCTTC. It specifies CASSVPGLAPVSNEQFF. Full variable domain (remainder filled in from reference TRBV19 and TRBJ2-1): DGGITQSPKYLFRKEGQNVTLSCEQNLNHDAMYWYRQDPGQGLRLIYYSQIVNDFQKGDIAEGYSVSREKKESFPLTVTSAQKNPTAFYLCASSVPGLAPVSNEQFFGPGTRLTVL.

The chain uses TRBV7-2 and TRBJ1-1, with TRBD1 as a possible D gene (6 bases). Germline assignment: CDR1 SGHTA and CDR2 FQGNSA. The CDR3 extends over 15 amino acids. V was trimmed by 1 base and J by 5 bases, leaving 14 bases between them. CDR3 coding DNA: TGTGCCAGCAGCTTAGACCCACAGGGACGTACTGAAGCTTTCTTT. Amino acid sequence: CASSLDPQGRTEAFF.

This clone appeared a single time. The chain is built from TRBV7-6 and TRBJ2-5; possibly TRBD1 for D (5 bases). Germline CDR1 and CDR2: SGHVS and FNYEAQ. The CDR3 consists of 16 residues. V was pared by 3 bases and J by 2 bases, with 16 bases between. For the CDR3, the DNA is TGTGCCAGCAGCTTGGGGCCCCTAGAAAATCAAGAGACCCAGTACTTC. The encoded protein is CASSLGPLENQETQYF.

The rearrangement links TRBV28 to TRBJ2-5, with unresolved D. V lost 4 bases and J 2 bases, leaving 5 bases between the germline ends. The CDR3 has 12 amino acids. Germline V gene data show CDR1 as MDHEN and CDR2 as SYDVKM. CDR3 sequence (DNA): TGTGCCAGCAGTTCCATTCAAGAGACCCAGTACTTC. Encoded protein: CASSSIQETQYF.

The chain uses TRBV16 and TRBJ2-5; no definite D call. Germline CDR1 is KGHSY and CDR2 is FQNENV. Trimming removed 1 base at V and 2 bases at J, with 5 bases between. CDR3 length: 13 amino acids. CDR3: CASSQWAQETQYF. The CDR3, as DNA: TGTGCCAGCAGCCAATGGGCACAAGAGACCCAGTACTTC.

This chain connects TRBV2 to TRBJ1-1; no clear D. The CDR3 covers 13 residues. Germline CDR1 reads SNHLY; CDR2 reads FYNNEI. V dropped 2 bases and J dropped 2 bases, with 6 bases sitting between them. CDR3 coding DNA: TGTGCCAGCAGTGAACTCGGAAACACTGAAGCTTTCTTT. Protein product: CASSELGNTEAFF.

The rearrangement links TRBV11-2 to TRBJ1-1, with D maybe TRBD1 (5 bases). The CDR3 length is 14 residues. With 4 bases removed from V and 1 base from J, the gap between germline ends came to 10 bases. Germline CDR1 SGHAT, CDR2 FQNNGV. Here the CDR3 DNA reads TGTGCCAGCAGCTCAGCAGGGACGAACACTGAAGCTTTCTTT. This codes for CASSSAGTNTEAFF.

This rearrangement joins TRBV2 to TRBJ1-4, with D maybe TRBD1 (6 bases). Trimming stripped 4 bases from V and 4 bases from J, with 16 bases between. CDR3 length: 16 residues. Germline V gene lookup returns CDR1 SNHLY and CDR2 FYNNEI. The CDR3 sequence is CASSVSGALNNEKLFF. In nucleotides, the CDR3 is TGTGCCAGCAGTGTCTCAGGGGCACTAAATAATGAAAAACTGTTTTTT.

The chain combines TRBV10-3 with TRBJ2-7; tentative D call: TRBD1 (6 bases). The germline V and J ends were trimmed by 7 bases and 6 bases, with 10 bases remaining between them. This CDR3 is 11 amino acids long. In germline, CDR1 is ENHRY, CDR2 SYGVKD. For the CDR3, the DNA is TGTGCCATCACTCAGGGGTCCGAGCAGTACTTC. Amino acids: CAITQGSEQYF.

The J gene is TRBJ1-5, the V gene TRBV14; no definite D call. In germline, CDR1 is SGHDN, CDR2 FVKESK. CDR3 length: 17 residues. V lost 0 bases, J lost 5 bases, and 17 bases lay in between. The CDR3 loop reads CASSQESASPSDQPQHF. Here the CDR3 DNA reads TGTGCCAGCAGCCAAGAATCTGCATCTCCGTCCGATCAGCCCCAGCATTTT.

This clone appeared a single time. The chain recombines TRBV9 with TRBJ1-4, with TRBD1 matching over 8 bases. The CDR3 totals 16 residues. The germline gives CDR1 SGDLS, CDR2 YYNGEE. The J segment lost 6 bases and the V segment lost 4 bases, leaving 11 bases of the junction unmatched. The CDR3 DNA sequence: TGTGCCAGCAGCTCCCAACAGGGGGGAGTGGATGAAAAACTGTTTTTT. This codes for CASSSQQGGVDEKLFF.

This sequence joins TRBV9 and TRBJ2-7; 7 nucleotides match TRBD1. Germline V lookup: CDR1 SGDLS, CDR2 YYNGEE. V shed 2 bases and J 2 bases; nucleotides not matched to a gene: 7. The CDR3 spans 15 residues. In nucleotides, the CDR3 is TGTGCCAGCAGCGTGACAGGGCAGAGCCCCTACGAGCAGTACTTC. It codes for CASSVTGQSPYEQYF.

V is TRBV7-2 and J is TRBJ2-7; no clear D. Germline V gene lookup returns CDR1 SGHTA and CDR2 FQGNSA. The CDR3 sequence is 13 residues long. Trimming left V 1 base short and J 7 bases short, with 11 bases between. The CDR3 loop reads CASSLVTAIEQYF. The CDR3 region has the DNA TGTGCCAGCAGCTTAGTAACAGCTATTGAGCAGTACTTC.

The V gene is TRBV6-5, the J gene TRBJ1-2, with D possibly TRBD1 on 5 matching bases. The CDR3 length is 12 residues. The V gene's germline CDR1 is MNHEY and CDR2 SVGAGI. V lost 6 bases and J 7 bases, leaving 12 bases between the germline ends. The CDR3 region has the DNA TGTGCCAGCAGCCCAAGGGGCGCTGGCTACACCTTC. This sequence encodes CASSPRGAGYTF.

The chain is built from TRBV27 and TRBJ2-7, with TRBD1 identical over 9 bases. There are 14 residues in the CDR3. Germline lookup yields CDR1 MNHEY and CDR2 SMNVEV (reference sequence). V lost 4 bases and J lost 5; bases outside the gene matches: 6. CDR3 loop: CASSYRGPGHEQYF. The CDR3 region has the DNA TGTGCCAGCAGTTACAGGGGGCCAGGGCACGAGCAGTACTTC.